These T cell receptor beta chains were read from a single sample in a study of somatic mutations in cytotoxic T cells in rheumatoid arthritis. TCRdb's table, derived via immunoSEQ multiplex PCR, lists solely in-frame clones and lacks some. The data show around 12,000 clones, 55% to 85% seen once. The sequencing sample was made of CD8+ T cells sorted from blood. The receptors derive from an adult with rheumatoid arthritis. The CDR3 runs from the conserved cysteine through the conserved F or W. Fields, in order: J gene, D gene, clone size, V gene, CDR3 DNA, CDR3 protein. D genes are given only for firm matches. Only some rows state a clone size, as once, few, many or a class for expanded clones.

j_call: TRBJ2-7; d_call: TRBD1; clone_size: -; v_call: TRBV15; cdr3_nt: TGTGCCACCGAAGACCCGGGACAGACCTACGAGCAGTACTTC; cdr3_aa: CATEDPGQTYEQYF
j_call: TRBJ2-2; d_call: TRBD1; clone_size: -; v_call: TRBV9; cdr3_nt: TGTGCCACCGCGGTTTGGGGACAGGGGGCTTTATCGAACACCGGGGAGCTGTTTTTT; cdr3_aa: CATAVWGQGALSNTGELFF
j_call: TRBJ2-1; d_call: TRBD1; clone_size: -; v_call: TRBV7-8; cdr3_nt: TGTGCCAGCAGACTTCTCAATCGGGGACAGCAATACAATGAGCAGTTCTTC; cdr3_aa: CASRLLNRGQQYNEQFF
j_call: TRBJ2-1; d_call: -; clone_size: -; v_call: TRBV7-9; cdr3_nt: TGTGCCAGCAGCGCGACTAACTACAATGAGCAGTTCTTC; cdr3_aa: CASSATNYNEQFF
j_call: TRBJ2-2; d_call: -; clone_size: -; v_call: TRBV28; cdr3_nt: TGTGCCAGCAGTTTGATGAGACAGTCCCGGGAGCTGTTTTTT; cdr3_aa: CASSLMRQSRELFF
j_call: TRBJ2-1; d_call: -; clone_size: few; v_call: TRBV19; cdr3_nt: TGTGCCAGTAGCACTGGGACATGGAATGAGCAGTTCTTC; cdr3_aa: CASSTGTWNEQFF
j_call: TRBJ2-7; d_call: -; clone_size: -; v_call: TRBV30; cdr3_nt: TGTGCCTGGGAAGGAGCAGGACAGATGCCCTACGAGCAGTACTTC; cdr3_aa: CAWEGAGQMPYEQYF
j_call: TRBJ2-2; d_call: -; clone_size: once; v_call: TRBV7-3; cdr3_nt: TGTGCCAGCAGCTTAAATCGGAACACCGGGGAGCTGTTTTTT; cdr3_aa: CASSLNRNTGELFF
j_call: TRBJ2-1; d_call: -; clone_size: -; v_call: TRBV5-6; cdr3_nt: TGTGCCAGCAGCTTGGGTGGTCAAGGGGGGGGGTTCTTC; cdr3_aa: CASSLGGQGGGFF
j_call: TRBJ1-1; d_call: -; clone_size: few; v_call: TRBV15; cdr3_nt: TGTGCCACCAGCACCAGAGACATGTTTATGAACACTGAAGCTTTCTTT; cdr3_aa: CATSTRDMFMNTEAFF
j_call: TRBJ2-1; d_call: -; clone_size: -; v_call: TRBV5-4; cdr3_nt: TGTGCCAGCAGCTCACCGGACAGTAATGAGCAGTTCTTC; cdr3_aa: CASSSPDSNEQFF
j_call: TRBJ1-1; d_call: -; clone_size: once; v_call: TRBV18; cdr3_nt: TGTGCCAGCTCACCCCCGGACTCACGGAAACTGGGGACTGAAGCTTTCTTT; cdr3_aa: CASSPPDSRKLGTEAFF
j_call: TRBJ2-5; d_call: -; clone_size: -; v_call: TRBV7-3; cdr3_nt: TGTGCCAGCAGCTTATCCCATGGGGAGACCCAGTACTTC; cdr3_aa: CASSLSHGETQYF
j_call: TRBJ2-7; d_call: -; clone_size: -; v_call: TRBV2; cdr3_nt: TGTGCCAGCAGTGAAGCGGCCGGGACATCCTACGAGCAGTACTTC; cdr3_aa: CASSEAAGTSYEQYF
j_call: TRBJ2-2; d_call: TRBD2; clone_size: -; v_call: TRBV19; cdr3_nt: TGTGCCAGTACCCCCGGCGGGGGTAACACCGGGGAGCTGTTTTTT; cdr3_aa: CASTPGGGNTGELFF
j_call: TRBJ1-5; d_call: -; clone_size: few; v_call: TRBV5-6; cdr3_nt: TGTGCCAGCAGCTTGGCCGGGGGCGCTCAGCCCCAGCATTTT; cdr3_aa: CASSLAGGAQPQHF
j_call: TRBJ2-7; d_call: TRBD2; clone_size: -; v_call: TRBV2; cdr3_nt: TGTGCCAGCAGGCAGCGGGGTACCTCCTACGAGCAGTACTTC; cdr3_aa: CASRQRGTSYEQYF
j_call: TRBJ2-1; d_call: TRBD2; clone_size: -; v_call: TRBV9; cdr3_nt: TGTGCCAGCAGTCCTTACGCGGGGGGGAACTACAATGAGCAGTTCTTC; cdr3_aa: CASSPYAGGNYNEQFF
j_call: TRBJ1-5; d_call: -; clone_size: -; v_call: TRBV28; cdr3_nt: TGTGCCAGCAGCCGGACGGCATATAGCAATCAGCCCCAGCATTTT; cdr3_aa: CASSRTAYSNQPQHF
j_call: TRBJ1-5; d_call: -; clone_size: -; v_call: TRBV6-4; cdr3_nt: TGTGCCAGCAGTGAAGATAGGGGTCAGCCCCAGCATTTT; cdr3_aa: CASSEDRGQPQHF
j_call: TRBJ2-3; d_call: TRBD2; clone_size: once; v_call: TRBV11-2; cdr3_nt: TGTGCCAGCAGCTTTTCCAGCGGGGGGGGTGAGGGAGATACGCAGTATTTT; cdr3_aa: CASSFSSGGGEGDTQYF
j_call: TRBJ2-3; d_call: TRBD2; clone_size: -; v_call: TRBV28; cdr3_nt: TGTGCCAGCAGTTATAGCGGGGCTTACACAGATACGCAGTATTTT; cdr3_aa: CASSYSGAYTDTQYF
j_call: TRBJ2-7; d_call: -; clone_size: -; v_call: TRBV5-1; cdr3_nt: TGCGCCAGCAGCTTGGAAGGGACGATCTTTTACGAGCAGTACTTC; cdr3_aa: CASSLEGTIFYEQYF
j_call: TRBJ1-1; d_call: -; clone_size: -; v_call: TRBV6-5; cdr3_nt: TGTGCCAGCAGTTACTCGTCAGTTGGGAACACTGAAGCTTTCTTT; cdr3_aa: CASSYSSVGNTEAFF
j_call: TRBJ1-4; d_call: -; clone_size: -; v_call: TRBV2; cdr3_nt: TGTGCCTCCGAGGATGAAAAACTGTTTTTT; cdr3_aa: CASEDEKLFF
j_call: TRBJ1-2; d_call: -; clone_size: -; v_call: TRBV7-2; cdr3_nt: TGTGCCAGCACCATACCCGTGGACACCTATTCGGGGGGCTACACCTTC; cdr3_aa: CASTIPVDTYSGGYTF
j_call: TRBJ1-4; d_call: -; clone_size: few; v_call: TRBV7-9; cdr3_nt: TGTGCCAGCAGCTTCTCGGCTTATGAAAAACTGTTTTTT; cdr3_aa: CASSFSAYEKLFF
j_call: TRBJ1-3; d_call: TRBD1; clone_size: -; v_call: TRBV7-9; cdr3_nt: TGTGCCAGCAGCTCCCTGACAGGGCGGATTGGAAACACCATATATTTT; cdr3_aa: CASSSLTGRIGNTIYF
j_call: TRBJ1-2; d_call: TRBD1; clone_size: -; v_call: TRBV5-4; cdr3_nt: TGTGCCAGCAGCTCGACAGGGAGTCAGCAATATGGCTACACCTTC; cdr3_aa: CASSSTGSQQYGYTF
j_call: TRBJ2-1; d_call: TRBD1; clone_size: -; v_call: TRBV6-6; cdr3_nt: TGTGCCAGCAGTTACGAGACAGGGGAGCAGTTCTTC; cdr3_aa: CASSYETGEQFF
j_call: TRBJ1-6; d_call: -; clone_size: few; v_call: TRBV19; cdr3_nt: TGTGCCAGTACAACCTCCGGGTGGGTAAATTCACCCCTCCACTTT; cdr3_aa: CASTTSGWVNSPLHF
j_call: TRBJ1-1; d_call: TRBD1; clone_size: medium-sized; v_call: TRBV28; cdr3_nt: TGTGCCAGCAGTTCTATCCTCGCGACAGGGAAGGGCACTGAAGCTTTCTTT; cdr3_aa: CASSSILATGKGTEAFF
j_call: TRBJ2-3; d_call: -; clone_size: -; v_call: TRBV13; cdr3_nt: TGTGCCAGCAACGACGGACAGATCACAGATACGCAGTATTTT; cdr3_aa: CASNDGQITDTQYF
j_call: TRBJ2-1; d_call: -; clone_size: -; v_call: TRBV2; cdr3_nt: TGTGCCAGCAGCTCCGAGCAGTTCTTC; cdr3_aa: CASSSEQFF
j_call: TRBJ2-7; d_call: -; clone_size: few; v_call: TRBV7-2; cdr3_nt: TGTGCCAGCAGCTTAGGATTTGGGAGGACGCGGGCCTCCTACGAGCAGTACTTC; cdr3_aa: CASSLGFGRTRASYEQYF
j_call: TRBJ1-2; d_call: -; clone_size: medium-sized; v_call: TRBV6-1; cdr3_nt: TGTGCCAGCAGTACGGGACGGTTATATGGCTACACCTTC; cdr3_aa: CASSTGRLYGYTF
j_call: TRBJ2-1; d_call: TRBD2; clone_size: -; v_call: TRBV5-6; cdr3_nt: TGTGCCAGCAGCTTGGAACTGTTGGCTAGCGGGGTCTTGTACAATGAGCAGTTCTTC; cdr3_aa: CASSLELLASGVLYNEQFF